These 28 T cell receptor beta chains were sequenced from one sample in a study of blood T cell repertoires in COVID-19. This table comes from immunoSEQ multiplex PCR, and its TCRdb copy is limited to in-frame clones, with some not included. The sample consists of 250,000 to 350,000 clones, around 87% of them appearing once. Sequencing used PBMCs or T cells enriched from blood (not recorded which). These receptors were collected from a woman aged 25 to 39 who had recovered from COVID-19.

DNA of the CDR3: TGTGCCAGTAATAGACAGAAGGAGAACAATTCACCCCTCCACTTT. It is translated as CASNRQKENNSPLHF. The chain uses TRBV19 and TRBJ1-6, with D possibly TRBD1 on 5 matching bases. This CDR3 spans 15 amino acids. Germline loops: CDR1 LNHDA, CDR2 SQIVND (reference sequence). V was shortened by 7 bases and J by 7 bases, with 17 bases between the two germline ends.

The chain recombines TRBV7-9 with TRBJ1-5; 7 nucleotides match TRBD1. This CDR3 contains 14 residues. Trimming at V came to 4 bases and at J to 2 bases, leaving 2 bases not matched to a gene. From germline, CDR1 is SEHNR and CDR2 FQNEAQ (reference sequence). CDR3 coding DNA: TGTGCCAGCAGCTCAGGGACAGGCAATCAGCCCCAGCATTTT. This translates into CASSSGTGNQPQHF.

The DNA for the CDR3 is TGTGCCAGCAGCGCAAGACAGGGCACTGAAGCTTTCTTT. Translating it yields CASSARQGTEAFF. The V gene is TRBV9, the J gene TRBJ1-1, with TRBD1 identical over 7 bases. The CDR3 has 13 amino acids. V shed 3 bases, J shed 4 bases, and the junction held 3 bases outside the gene matches. Germline V gene lookup returns CDR1 SGDLS and CDR2 YYNGEE.

The CDR3 coding sequence is TGTGCCAGCAGTCATACGCACAGGGGCGTCTACGAGCAGTACTTC. Its translation is CASSHTHRGVYEQYF. The chain links TRBV7-2 to TRBJ2-7; 7 nucleotides line up with TRBD1. After removal of 6 bases from V and 3 bases from J, the junction contained 11 bases not matched to a gene. This CDR3 has 15 residues. Germline V gene lookup returns CDR1 SGHTA and CDR2 FQGNSA.

The rearrangement links TRBV23-1 to TRBJ2-1; D is possibly TRBD2 (5 bases). Being an ORF, TRBV23-1 has a function that is uncertain. Deletions cut 3 bases from V and 5 bases from J, with 11 bases between. CDR3 size: 14 residues. Here the CDR3 DNA reads TGCGCCAGCAGTCATCGGGGTTGGGACAATGAGCAGTTCTTC. Amino acid sequence: CASSHRGWDNEQFF.

V and J are TRBV25-1 and TRBJ2-7, with D perhaps TRBD2 (6 bases). V was pared by 6 bases and J by 5 bases, with 11 bases between. Per the germline V gene, CDR1 is MGHDK and CDR2 is SYGVNS. This CDR3 is built from 12 residues. The CDR3 bases are TGTGCCAGCAGAGGAGCGGGCGACGAGCAGTACTTC. Its translation is CASRGAGDEQYF.

The V and J genes are TRBV15 and TRBJ1-1; D not certain. The V gene's germline CDR1 is LNHNV and CDR2 YYDKDF (reference sequence). This CDR3 comprises 15 residues. With 0 bases removed from V and 3 bases from J, the gap between germline ends came to 11 bases. CDR3 sequence: CATSRDWRGHTEAFF. The CDR3 coding sequence is TGTGCCACCAGCAGAGATTGGCGCGGTCACACTGAAGCTTTCTTT.

This chain links TRBV6-5 with TRBJ1-2, with D maybe TRBD1 (6 bases). Trimming left V 5 bases short and J 3 bases short, with 16 bases between. Germline V CDR1 and CDR2: MNHEY, SVGAGI. This CDR3 region has 15 residues. CDR3 amino acids: CASSNGQGIDYGYTF. The CDR3 DNA sequence: TGTGCCAGCAGTAATGGTCAGGGGATCGACTATGGCTACACCTTC.

This sequence joins TRBV15 and TRBJ1-2, with unresolved D. The germline V gene has CDR1 LNHNV and CDR2 YYDKDF (reference sequence). This CDR3 is built from 15 residues. V was clipped by 5 bases and J by 7 bases, with 20 bases between them. The CDR3: CATSGQMEGLGGYTF. The CDR3 DNA sequence: TGTGCCACCAGCGGCCAAATGGAGGGCCTCGGTGGCTACACCTTC.

The chain employs TRBV14 and TRBJ1-4; TRBD1 matches at 10 bases. In germline, CDR1 is SGHDN, CDR2 FVKESK. This CDR3 comprises 17 residues. V dropped 2 bases and J dropped 6; count of bases not matched to a gene: 9. The CDR3 spells CASSQHKDRGLHEKLFF. CDR3 sequence (DNA): TGTGCCAGCAGCCAACACAAGGACAGGGGGTTACATGAAAAACTGTTTTTT. The variable domain in full, with the rest retrieved from reference TRBV14 and TRBJ1-4, is EAGVTQFPSHSVIEKGQTVTLRCDPISGHDNLYWYRRVMGKEIKFLLHFVKESKQDESGMPNNRFLAERTGGTYSTLKVQPAELEDSGVYFCASSQHKDRGLHEKLFFGSGTQLSVL.

The chain is built from TRBV6-5 and TRBJ1-6, with D perhaps matching TRBD1 (5 bases). Germline V gives CDR1 MNHEY, CDR2 SVGAGI. The CDR3 has 13 amino acids. Trimming took off 10 bases at V and 6 bases at J, with 13 bases between the two ends. The CDR3 DNA reads as TGTGCCATCCGGAGGGGAATTAATTCACCCCTCCACTTT. This gives the protein CAIRRGINSPLHF.

The V gene is TRBV7-6, the J gene TRBJ1-3; no clear D. CDR1 and CDR2 (germline): SGHVS, FNYEAQ. V gave up 2 bases and J gave up 0 bases, with 11 bases separating them. This CDR3 has 16 amino acids. The CDR3 DNA reads as TGTGCCAGCAGCTTATACCGGGTTTACTCTGGAAACACCATATATTTT. Translated, it gives CASSLYRVYSGNTIYF.

The chain carries TRBV15 and TRBJ2-7; 8 nucleotides match TRBD2. Trimming removed 1 base from V and 1 base from J; junction bases left unmatched: 9. The CDR3 is made up of 17 amino acids. Germline V gives CDR1 LNHNV, CDR2 YYDKDF (reference sequence). The CDR3 here is CATSRGAGSGASYEQYF. CDR3 nucleotide sequence: TGTGCCACCAGCAGAGGGGCGGGTAGCGGGGCTTCCTACGAGCAGTACTTC.

The chain has TRBV15 and TRBJ2-1; D gene uncertain. Germline V CDR1 and CDR2: LNHNV, YYDKDF (reference sequence). The CDR3 length is 18 residues. Trimming removed 3 bases at V and 0 bases at J, with 18 bases between. The DNA for the CDR3 is TGTGCCACCAGCAGGTCACACCTGGAGTCCCCCTCCTACAATGAGCAGTTCTTC. Its translation is CATSRSHLESPSYNEQFF.

V is TRBV5-4 and J is TRBJ2-2; weak D call: TRBD2 (7 bases). Trimming stripped 4 bases from V and 4 bases from J, with 17 bases between. The CDR3 runs 16 residues. CDR1 SGHNT and CDR2 YYREEE come from the germline V gene (reference sequence). The CDR3 nucleotides read TGTGCCAGCAGCCCGAAGGGGGGCGGGGGCACCGGGGAGCTGTTTTTT. This translates into CASSPKGGGGTGELFF.

This clone has just one count. The chain employs TRBV7-7 and TRBJ2-2, with 9 nucleotides matching TRBD1. CDR3 length: 17 amino acids. J was trimmed by 8 bases and V by 5 bases; bases with no gene match: 15. Per the germline V gene, CDR1 is SSHAT and CDR2 is FNYEAQ (reference sequence). CDR3 coding DNA: TGTGCCAGCAGCCCCCACCCTACCACAGGGGGCTCTGGGGAGCTGTTTTTT. Its translation is CASSPHPTTGGSGELFF.

The chain carries TRBV19 and TRBJ1-1; TRBD1 matches 8 bases. V was clipped by 5 bases and J by 2 bases; unmatched bases: 7. The CDR3 sequence is 15 residues long. CDR1 and CDR2 (germline): LNHDA, SQIVND (reference sequence). The CDR3 is CASSRRTGQNTEAFF. CDR3 nucleotide sequence: TGTGCCAGTAGTCGTCGGACAGGGCAAAACACTGAAGCTTTCTTT.

The chain recombines TRBV9 with TRBJ2-4; possibly TRBD2 for D (7 bases). CDR3 length equals 15 residues. The germline CDR1 and CDR2 sequences are SGDLS and YYNGEE. The germline V and J ends were trimmed by 0 bases and 6 bases, with 13 bases remaining between them. This CDR3 reads CASSVDGGPLNIQYF. CDR3 in DNA: TGTGCCAGCAGCGTAGACGGGGGGCCCCTAAACATTCAGTACTTC.

The V and J genes are TRBV19 and TRBJ1-5; D possibly corresponds to TRBD1 (6 bases). Germline V gene sequence: CDR1 LNHDA, CDR2 SQIVND (reference sequence). V shed 4 bases and J shed 0 bases, with 19 bases lying between them. This CDR3 is built from 18 residues. The CDR3 DNA is TGTGCCAGTAGTAGACCCTCCACAGGGCGTTATAGCAATCAGCCCCAGCATTTT. Protein sequence: CASSRPSTGRYSNQPQHF.

This chain joins TRBV4-1 and TRBJ1-3, with D perhaps matching TRBD1 (6 bases). Per the germline V gene, CDR1 is MGHRA and CDR2 is YSYEKL. CDR3 length equals 13 residues. The ends were cut back, 3 bases at V and 7 bases at J, with 10 bases in the middle. The CDR3 loop is CASSQGAYNTIYF. CDR3 nucleotides: TGCGCCAGCAGCCAGGGGGCCTACAACACCATATATTTT.

J is TRBJ2-2 and V is TRBV21-1; the D segment call TRBD1 is taken from the table without a DNA check. TRBV21-1 is labeled a pseudogene. The length of the CDR3 is 14 residues. The DNA for the CDR3 is TGTGCCAGCGGCAAGACAGTGAACACCGGGGAGCTGTTTTTT. It encodes CASGKTVNTGELFF.

J is TRBJ2-4 and V is TRBV7-9; D might be TRBD2 (6 bases). V lost 2 bases to trimming and J lost 6 bases, with 17 bases between them. Germline CDR1 SEHNR, CDR2 FQNEAQ (reference sequence). This CDR3 is built from 16 residues. The DNA of the CDR3 is TGTGCCAGCAGCTTATCGGGGGAGCTCCGAGGAAACATTCAGTACTTC. Translation: CASSLSGELRGNIQYF.

The genes are TRBV5-1 and TRBJ1-3, with D possibly matching TRBD1 (5 bases). The CDR3 totals 15 residues. From germline, CDR1 is SGHRS and CDR2 YFSETQ. V was clipped by 4 bases and J by 0 bases, with 11 bases between them. The CDR3 DNA reads as TGCGCCAGCAGCGTGCAGGGCAGCTCTGGAAACACCATATATTTT. This encodes CASSVQGSSGNTIYF.

V usage is TRBV7-9 and J usage is TRBJ1-3, with TRBD1 identical over 8 bases. J was trimmed by 4 bases and V by 2 bases; bases with no gene match: 7. The CDR3 loop spans 16 amino acids. In germline, CDR1 is SEHNR, CDR2 FQNEAQ (reference sequence). The CDR3 loop is CASSLTLAGGGNTIYF. The CDR3 coding sequence is TGTGCCAGCAGCTTAACTTTAGCAGGGGGCGGAAACACCATATATTTT.

The CDR3 here is CASSFITGTGGSGANVLTF. In nucleotides, the CDR3 is TGTGCCAGCAGTTTCATTACCGGGACAGGGGGCTCTGGGGCCAACGTCCTGACTTTC. V is TRBV27 and J is TRBJ2-6; 11 nucleotides match TRBD1. The germline CDR1 and CDR2 sequences are MNHEY and SMNVEV (reference sequence). CDR3 length: 19 amino acids. Trimming cost V 3 bases and J 0 bases; bases outside gene matches: 7.

V and J are TRBV20-1 and TRBJ2-1; a weak D match, TRBD2 (6 bases). Trimming took off 3 bases at V and 3 bases at J, with 12 bases between the two ends. There are 14 residues in the CDR3. Germline V CDR1 and CDR2: DFQATT, SNEGSKA (reference sequence). The CDR3 spells CSASNAGYYNEQFF. In nucleotides, the CDR3 is TGCAGTGCTAGTAACGCGGGGTACTACAATGAGCAGTTCTTC.

This chain links TRBV6-5 with TRBJ1-2, with 7 positions matching TRBD1. Per germline, CDR1 MNHEY and CDR2 SVGAGI. Losses at the gene ends were 6 bases for V and 3 bases for J; bases not matched to a gene: 4. The CDR3 consists of 13 residues. CDR3 sequence (DNA): TGTGCCAGCAGCTCGGGACAGCACTATGGCTACACCTTC. This gives the protein CASSSGQHYGYTF.

The chain joins TRBV24-1 to TRBJ2-2; 9 nucleotides agree with TRBD1. V dropped 2 bases and J dropped 3; count of bases not matched to a gene: 3. Germline V CDR1 and CDR2: KGHDR, SFDVKD. The CDR3 totals 16 residues. CDR3 amino acids: CATSDSGQGDTGELFF. Written as DNA, the CDR3 is TGTGCCACCAGTGATTCGGGACAGGGTGACACCGGGGAGCTGTTTTTT.